This paragraph covers one T cell receptor beta chain sequence. This CDR3 has 12 residues. Trimming removed 4 bases at V and 8 bases at J, with 10 bases between. This record belongs to a study of blood T cell repertoires in COVID-19. Authors' analysis steps: Reference gene primer amplification gave estimated nucleated cell counts. Sequencing used immunoSEQ multiplex PCR; TCRdb keeps in-frame clones, though not all of them. V, J and clone size derive from that table, while D and trimming were established from the DNA sequence. The repertoire includes some 320,000 clones, about nine tenths of them detected once, and 5.2% sits in the top ten.

This TCR came from a man aged 55 to 69 who had recovered from COVID-19. What was sequenced was PBMCs or T cells enriched from blood (not recorded which). This chain connects TRBV12-3 or TRBV12-4 to TRBJ2-3; D not certain. CDR3 nucleotide sequence: TGTGCCAGCAGTTCGACTGTTCCTACGCAGTATTTT. This gives the protein CASSSTVPTQYF.